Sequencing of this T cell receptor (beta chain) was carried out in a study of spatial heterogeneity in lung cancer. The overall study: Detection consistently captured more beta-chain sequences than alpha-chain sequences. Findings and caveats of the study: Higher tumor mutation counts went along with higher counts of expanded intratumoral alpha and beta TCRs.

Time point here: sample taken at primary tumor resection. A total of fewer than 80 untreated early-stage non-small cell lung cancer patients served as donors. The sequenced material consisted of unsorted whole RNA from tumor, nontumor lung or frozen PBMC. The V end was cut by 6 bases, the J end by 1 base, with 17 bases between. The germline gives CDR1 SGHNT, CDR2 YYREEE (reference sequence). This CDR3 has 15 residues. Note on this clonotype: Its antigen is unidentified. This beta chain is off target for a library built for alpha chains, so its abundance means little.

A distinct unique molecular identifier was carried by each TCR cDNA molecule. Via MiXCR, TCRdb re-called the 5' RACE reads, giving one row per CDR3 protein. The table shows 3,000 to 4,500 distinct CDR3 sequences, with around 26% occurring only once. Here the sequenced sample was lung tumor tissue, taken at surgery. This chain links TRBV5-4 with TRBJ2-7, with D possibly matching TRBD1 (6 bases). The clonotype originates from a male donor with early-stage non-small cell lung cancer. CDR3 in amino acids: CASTPRGGVSYEQYF. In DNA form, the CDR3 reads TGTGCCAGCACCCCCCGAGGGGGAGTATCCTACGAGCAGTACTTC.